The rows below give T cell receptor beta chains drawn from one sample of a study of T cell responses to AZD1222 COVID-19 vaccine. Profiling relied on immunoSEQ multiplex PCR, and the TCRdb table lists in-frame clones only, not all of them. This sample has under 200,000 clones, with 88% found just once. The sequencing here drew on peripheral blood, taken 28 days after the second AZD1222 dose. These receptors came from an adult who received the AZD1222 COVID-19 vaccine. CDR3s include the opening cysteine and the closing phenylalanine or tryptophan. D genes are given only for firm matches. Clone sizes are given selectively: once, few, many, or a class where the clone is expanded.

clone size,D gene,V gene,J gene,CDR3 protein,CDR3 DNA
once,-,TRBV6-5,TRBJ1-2,CASTQGADGYTF,TGTGCCAGCACACAGGGTGCGGATGGCTACACCTTC
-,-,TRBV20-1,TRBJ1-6,CSASSRTQAGSPLHF,TGCAGTGCTAGTTCCCGTACCCAGGCGGGTTCACCCCTCCACTTT
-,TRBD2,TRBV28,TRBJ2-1,CASRLPGLDNEQFF,TGTGCCAGCAGATTACCGGGACTAGACAATGAGCAGTTCTTC
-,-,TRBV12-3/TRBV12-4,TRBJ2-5,CASSSEWGETQYF,TGTGCCAGCAGTTCAGAATGGGGGGAGACCCAGTACTTC
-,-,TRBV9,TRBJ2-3,CASSVGKGVSTDTQYF,TGTGCCAGCAGCGTTGGTAAAGGCGTATCCACAGATACGCAGTATTTT
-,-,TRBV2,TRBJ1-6,CASSDRLNFGGNNSPLHF,TGTGCCAGCAGTGACAGGTTAAACTTTGGGGGGAATAATTCACCCCTCCACTTT
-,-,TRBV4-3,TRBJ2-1,CASSQDGGISYNEQFF,TGCGCCAGCAGCCAAGATGGGGGGATTTCCTACAATGAGCAGTTCTTC
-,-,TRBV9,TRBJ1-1,CASSPQWGPGAFF,TGTGCCAGCAGCCCTCAATGGGGCCCGGGAGCTTTCTTT
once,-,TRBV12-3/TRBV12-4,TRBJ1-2,CASSLEVVYGYTF,TGTGCCAGCAGTTTGGAAGTTGTCTATGGCTACACCTTC
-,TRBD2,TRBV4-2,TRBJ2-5,CASSQEFSGAFQETQYF,TGTGCCAGCAGCCAAGAGTTTAGCGGGGCCTTCCAAGAGACCCAGTACTTC
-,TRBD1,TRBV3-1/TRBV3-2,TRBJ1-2,CASSQVPGGSYGYTF,TGTGCCAGCAGCCAAGTCCCAGGGGGCTCCTATGGCTACACCTTC
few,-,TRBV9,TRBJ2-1,CASSVAPRIGEQFF,TGTGCCAGCAGCGTAGCTCCGAGGATAGGGGAGCAGTTCTTC
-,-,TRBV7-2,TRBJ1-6,CASSLQGTGVPLHF,TGTGCCAGCAGCTTACAGGGGACCGGGGTACCCCTCCACTTT
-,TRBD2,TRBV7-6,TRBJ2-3,CASSSRLAGEITDTQYF,TGTGCCAGCAGCTCCCGACTAGCGGGGGAGATCACAGATACGCAGTATTTT
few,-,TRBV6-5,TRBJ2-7,CASRQPPVYEQYF,TGTGCCAGCCGTCAGCCTCCGGTCTACGAGCAGTACTTC
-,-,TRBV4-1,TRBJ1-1,CASSHLGQRTAEAFF,TGCGCCAGCAGCCACCTCGGACAGCGAACGGCTGAAGCTTTCTTT
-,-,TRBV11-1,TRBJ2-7,CASSLEVGGEQYF,TGTGCCAGCAGCTTAGAAGTGGGGGGCGAGCAGTACTTC
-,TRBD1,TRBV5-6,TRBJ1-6,CASRQGEWNSPLHF,TGTGCCAGCAGACAGGGGGAATGGAACTCACCCCTCCACTTT
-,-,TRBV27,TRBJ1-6,CASSFSRSSPLHF,TGTGCCAGCAGTTTTAGTCGGAGTTCACCCCTCCACTTT
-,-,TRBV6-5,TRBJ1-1,CASSSHRGGTEAFF,TGTGCCAGCAGTTCTCATAGGGGCGGCACTGAAGCTTTCTTT
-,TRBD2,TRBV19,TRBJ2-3,CASSHPGGSGTDTQYF,TGTGCCAGTAGCCACCCCGGGGGGTCTGGCACAGATACGCAGTATTTT
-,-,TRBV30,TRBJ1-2,CAWSFGLSGYTF,TGTGCCTGGAGTTTTGGGTTAAGCGGCTACACCTTC
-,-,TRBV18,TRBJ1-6,CASSLSGTVNSPLHF,TGTGCCAGCTCTCTTTCCGGGACGGTTAATTCACCCCTCCACTTT
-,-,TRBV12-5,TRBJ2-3,CASGPASSGASTDTQYF,TGTGCTAGTGGCCCCGCTTCCTCCGGGGCCAGCACAGATACGCAGTATTTT
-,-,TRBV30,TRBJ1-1,CAWSEQENTEAFF,TGTGCCTGGAGTGAACAGGAGAACACTGAAGCTTTCTTT
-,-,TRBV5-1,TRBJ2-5,CASSLGGGALTHQETQYF,TGCGCCAGCAGCTTGGGGGGCGGCGCTCTAACCCACCAAGAGACCCAGTACTTC
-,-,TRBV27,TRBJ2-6,CASSFQGPGANVLTF,TGTGCCAGCAGTTTTCAGGGTCCTGGGGCCAACGTCCTGACTTTC
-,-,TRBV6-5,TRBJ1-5,CASSLRQSNQPQHF,TGTGCCAGCAGCCTCAGACAGAGCAATCAGCCCCAGCATTTT